This record covers a single T cell receptor beta chain. Its antigen is undetermined. TEMRA cells were FACS-enriched and CD8+ and CD4+ T cells negatively isolated. RNA amounts of 0.5 to 1 ug underwent reverse transcription with random hexamers. TCRdb redid the calling of the immunoSEQ multiplex PCR reads with MiXCR, one entry per CDR3 protein. The table shows about 130,000 distinct CDR3 sequences, with 85% to 95% occurring only once. The sample originates from a study of CD8 T cells in Susac syndrome. The study, taken as a whole, reports: CD8+ clonal expansion in Susac peaked in TEMRA cells and active patients.

The clonotype comes from a human donor with Susac syndrome. Sequenced: CD8+ T cells from PBMCs.

The CDR3 nucleotides read TGTGCCTGGAGTAGTGGACTGGGCTCTGGAAACACCATATATTTT. This gives the protein CAWSSGLGSGNTIYF. The V and J genes are TRBV30 and TRBJ1-3; D is unclear. The CDR3 is 15 amino acids. V lost 2 bases and J 0 bases, leaving 11 bases between the germline ends. Germline V CDR1 and CDR2: GTSNPN, SVGIG (reference sequence).